The entry below describes one TCR beta chain. In germline, CDR1 is MNHEY, CDR2 SMNVEV (reference sequence). V lost 6 bases, J lost 3 bases, and 9 bases stayed unmatched. The CDR3 covers 15 residues. In the authors' methods: Amplification of reference gene primers provided the estimated nucleated cell counts. Repertoires were generated with immunoSEQ multiplex PCR, while TCRdb's copy carries only in-frame clones and drops some. The DNA gave D and trimming, while V, J and clone size come from that table. Of 140,000 to 150,000 clones listed, around 80% are singletons. These data originate in a study of blood T cell repertoires in COVID-19. Study overall: T cells, B-cell-depleted T cells, or PBMCs supplied cDNA or gDNA.

The sample was peripheral blood. The V call is TRBV27, the J call TRBJ2-7, with 9 bases identical to TRBD1. This clonotype originated in a man between 60 and 75 years old with active or convalescent COVID-19. The CDR3 nucleotides are TGTGCCAGCAGCCCTTGGGACAGGGCGAGCTACGAGCAGTACTTC. Amino acid sequence: CASSPWDRASYEQYF.